These T cell receptor beta chains were read from a single sample in a study of radiation and T cells in renal cell carcinoma. Libraries were prepared by immunoSEQ multiplex PCR; TCRdb keeps only in-frame clonotypes and omits some of them. The data show some 100,000 clones, roughly four fifths seen once. This material consisted of blood, taken from a patient whose treatment included radiotherapy and nephrectomy. The source of these receptors is a man between 60 and 75 years old with renal cell carcinoma. Both conserved end residues are part of each CDR3. D genes are given only for firm matches.

>TRBJ2-1|TRBV14|TRBD2
CASSQERRGYGLAYNNEQFF
TGTGCCAGCAGCCAAGAAAGAAGGGGATACGGACTAGCGTACAACAATGAGCAGTTCTTC
>TRBJ1-5|TRBV6-5|.
CATGGNQPQHF
TGTGCCACCGGTGGGAATCAGCCCCAGCATTTT
>TRBJ2-2|TRBV4-2|TRBD1
CASSHLSTGVRTGELFF
TGTGCCAGCAGCCACCTATCGACAGGGGTTAGGACCGGGGAGCTGTTTTTT
>TRBJ2-7|TRBV5-4|.
CASVGYEQYF
TGTGCCAGCGTGGGCTACGAGCAGTACTTC
>TRBJ2-3|TRBV9|.
CASSVRGASTDTQYF
TGTGCCAGCAGCGTACGGGGTGCTAGCACAGATACGCAGTATTTT
>TRBJ1-2|TRBV19|.
CASCVPGRANYGYTF
TGTGCCAGTTGCGTACCTGGACGAGCTAACTATGGCTACACCTTC
>TRBJ2-2|TRBV5-4|TRBD2
CASSFPGLAGGPIRTGELFF
TGTGCCAGCAGCTTTCCGGGACTAGCGGGAGGGCCAATCCGCACCGGGGAGCTGTTTTTT
>TRBJ2-7|TRBV19|.
CASSPRPRGASTAVQYF
TGTGCCAGTAGTCCTCGGCCTCGGGGGGCCTCTACTGCGGTGCAGTACTTC
>TRBJ2-3|TRBV30|TRBD1
CALARDRSTDTQYF
TGTGCCCTCGCCCGGGACAGAAGCACAGATACGCAGTATTTT
>TRBJ2-2|TRBV5-1|.
CASYLLTGELFF
TGCGCCAGCTACCTTTTAACCGGGGAGCTGTTTTTT